The entry that follows covers one T cell receptor (beta chain) sequence. The antigen is undetermined. The read ends 3 residues early relative to the CDR3; the germline J gene fills the gap. The data are from a study of T cells in women clearing cervical HPV infection. For the study at large: No precancer developed; the control's incident HPV16 infection cleared within 12 months. Controls gave blood once infection was undetectable; cases at lesion identification.

Clones were read by immunoSEQ multiplex PCR, and TCRdb kept only the in-frame ones, dropping some. Its listing shows 25,000 to 35,000 clones. CDR3 size: 14 residues. J lost 1 base, V lost 5 bases, and 4 bases had no gene match. The germline V gene encodes CDR1 WSHSY and CDR2 SAAADI. Study-wide results and limits: Combining TCR richness with V gene abundances gave around 0.83 AUC.

The source is a woman aged 18-70 years with a cervical HPV16 infection that either progressed to CIN3+ or cleared (not recorded which). Sequencing was performed on blood buffy coat. J is TRBJ1-1 and V is TRBV10-2; 7 bases agree with TRBD1. Incomplete CDR3 DNA: TGCGCCAGCAGTCAGACAGGGACGAACACTGAA. It translates to CASSQTGTNTE. In full, the CDR3 is CASSQTGTNTEAFF.